These T cell receptor beta chains were read from a single sample in a study of cytomegalovirus exposure and HLA in healthy donors. Sequencing was performed with immunoSEQ multiplex PCR; in TCRdb, only in-frame clones are kept and a portion is missing. The sample carries a few hundred thousand clones, approximately 80% recorded once. The sample was PBMCs. The origin of the receptors is a man aged 25-40 years in good health and CMV-seronegative. Both conserved end residues are part of each CDR3. A D gene is named only where the DNA matches it firmly. A row's size may be missing; if present it is once, few, many or a size class.

cdr3_nt,cdr3_aa,v_call,j_call,d_call,clone_size
TGTGCCAGCAGAGAACCGACAGGGGGAGTCTATGGCTACACCTTC,CASREPTGGVYGYTF,TRBV7-2,TRBJ1-2,TRBD1,NA
TGTGCCAGCAGCTTGGGACAGGGGATGAGAGATACGCAGTATTTT,CASSLGQGMRDTQYF,TRBV6-5,TRBJ2-3,TRBD1,NA
TGTGCCAGCAGCCAAGATGGGGGTAGCGGGTCGGCGGGAGGAGATACGCAGTATTTT,CASSQDGGSGSAGGDTQYF,TRBV4-2,TRBJ2-3,TRBD2,NA
TGTGCCAGCAGCGAGGGGACAGTGAACACTGAAGCTTTCTTT,CASSEGTVNTEAFF,TRBV9,TRBJ1-1,TRBD1,NA
TGTGCCAGCAGTCGACGTCGAGCGGGGGGGCCCTCAGATACGCAGTATTTT,CASSRRRAGGPSDTQYF,TRBV5-4,TRBJ2-3,TRBD2,NA
TGTGCCAGCAACCGGGACAGGGTAACAGATACGCAGTATTTT,CASNRDRVTDTQYF,TRBV2,TRBJ2-3,TRBD1,NA
TGTGCCAGCAGCGTCGGGACAGGTGACTACGAGCAGTACTTC,CASSVGTGDYEQYF,TRBV5-6,TRBJ2-7,TRBD1,NA
TGCGCCAGCAGCTCGGGACAGGGTCAAGAGACCCAGTACTTC,CASSSGQGQETQYF,TRBV5-1,TRBJ2-5,TRBD1,NA
TGTGCCAGTAGTCCCGGGACAGAGTCGGGCAATCAGCCCCAGCATTTT,CASSPGTESGNQPQHF,TRBV19,TRBJ1-5,TRBD1,NA
TGTGCCAGCAGCTTAACAGAGGGGCAGGGGGAATCAGGAAACACCATATATTTT,CASSLTEGQGESGNTIYF,TRBV7-3,TRBJ1-3,TRBD1,NA
TGTGCCAGCAGTTTTGGGAGCTTCGCCACTGAAGCTTTCTTT,CASSFGSFATEAFF,TRBV28,TRBJ1-1,NA,few
TGTGCCAGCAGCGTAGGGACAGGCAGCAATTCACCCCTCCACTTT,CASSVGTGSNSPLHF,TRBV9,TRBJ1-6,TRBD1,NA
TGTGCCAGCAGCCAGCAGACAGGGCGAGAGCAGTACTTC,CASSQQTGREQYF,TRBV14,TRBJ2-7,TRBD1,NA
TGTGCCAGCAGTCCACAGGGGACCGTCTCCTACGAGCAGTACTTC,CASSPQGTVSYEQYF,TRBV6-5,TRBJ2-7,TRBD1,NA
TGTGCCAGCGGGACTCCCGGCTCACCCCTCCACTTT,CASGTPGSPLHF,TRBV19,TRBJ1-6,NA,once
TGTGCCAGCAGTTTAGGGGGGATTGGCACTGAAGCTTTCTTT,CASSLGGIGTEAFF,TRBV27,TRBJ1-1,NA,NA
TGTGCCAGCAAACAGGAATACGACACCTTGAACACTGAAGCTTTCTTT,CASKQEYDTLNTEAFF,TRBV6-8,TRBJ1-1,NA,NA
TGTGCCAGCAGCGGACCGGGACTGAAAGAGACCCAGTACTTC,CASSGPGLKETQYF,TRBV9,TRBJ2-5,NA,NA
TGTGCCAGCAGCCCCCTCACTGGGGCAGGCTACACCTTC,CASSPLTGAGYTF,TRBV7-6,TRBJ1-2,NA,NA
TGTTCCAGCAGCCCCCGTGGACAGGGGGCGCGAGACTATGGCTACACCTTC,CSSSPRGQGARDYGYTF,TRBV7-9,TRBJ1-2,TRBD1,once
TGTGCCAGCGGACGACCGGGCAGGGGGTCAGATACGCAGTATTTT,CASGRPGRGSDTQYF,TRBV7-2,TRBJ2-3,TRBD1,once
TGTGCCAGCAGCTTTGGGCCAGATACGCAGTATTTT,CASSFGPDTQYF,TRBV7-9,TRBJ2-3,NA,NA
TGTGCCAGCACGGGGACAGGCCTTAGCAATCAGCCCCAGCATTTT,CASTGTGLSNQPQHF,TRBV6-6,TRBJ1-5,TRBD1,NA
TGTGCCAGCAGTTTAACAGGCGTCAGGAACTCTGGAAACACCATATATTTT,CASSLTGVRNSGNTIYF,TRBV28,TRBJ1-3,NA,NA
TGTGCCAGCAGTAGGGGGACCCTCTACGAGCAGTACTTC,CASSRGTLYEQYF,TRBV28,TRBJ2-7,NA,NA
TGTGCCAGCAGCTTAGTGTACAGCTACGAGCAGTACTTC,CASSLVYSYEQYF,TRBV7-2,TRBJ2-7,NA,NA
TGCGCCAGCAGCCCTACAGGGTTGTCTAATGAAAAACTGTTTTTT,CASSPTGLSNEKLFF,TRBV4-1,TRBJ1-4,NA,NA
TGCGCCAGCAGCCAAGAGGGAGGTTCCTACGAGCAGTACTTC,CASSQEGGSYEQYF,TRBV4-1,TRBJ2-7,NA,few